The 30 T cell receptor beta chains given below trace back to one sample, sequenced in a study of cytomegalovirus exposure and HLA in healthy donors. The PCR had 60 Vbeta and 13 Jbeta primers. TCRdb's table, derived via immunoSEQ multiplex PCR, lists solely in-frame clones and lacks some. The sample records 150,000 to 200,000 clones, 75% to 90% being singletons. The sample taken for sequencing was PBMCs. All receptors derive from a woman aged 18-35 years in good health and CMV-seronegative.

The CDR3 bases are TGTGCCAGCAGATCCCCGACAGGGGGCTCGGTAGCTTTCTTT. This codes for CASRSPTGGSVAFF. The chain couples TRBV28 to TRBJ1-1; 10 bases fit TRBD1. V dropped 6 bases and J dropped 10; count of bases not matched to a gene: 11. The germline CDR1 and CDR2 sequences are MDHEN and SYDVKM. The CDR3 length is 14 residues.

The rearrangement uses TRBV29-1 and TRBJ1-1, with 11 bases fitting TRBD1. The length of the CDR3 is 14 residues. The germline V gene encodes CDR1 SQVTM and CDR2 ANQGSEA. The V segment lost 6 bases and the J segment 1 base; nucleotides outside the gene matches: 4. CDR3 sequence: CSVSDRGRNTEAFF. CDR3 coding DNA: TGCAGCGTATCGGACAGGGGGCGGAACACTGAAGCTTTCTTT.

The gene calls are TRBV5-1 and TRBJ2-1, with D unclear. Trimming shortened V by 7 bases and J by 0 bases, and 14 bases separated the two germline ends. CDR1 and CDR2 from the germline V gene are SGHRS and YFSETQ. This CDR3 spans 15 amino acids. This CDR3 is CASCPDTGSYNEQFF. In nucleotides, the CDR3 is TGCGCCAGCTGTCCAGACACCGGCTCCTACAATGAGCAGTTCTTC.

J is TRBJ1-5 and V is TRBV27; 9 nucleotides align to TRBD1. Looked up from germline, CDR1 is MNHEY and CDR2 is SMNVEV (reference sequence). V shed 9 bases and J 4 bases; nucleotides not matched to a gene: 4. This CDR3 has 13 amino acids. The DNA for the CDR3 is TGTGCCAGTGCGGACAGGGGAAATCAGCCCCAGCATTTT. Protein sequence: CASADRGNQPQHF.

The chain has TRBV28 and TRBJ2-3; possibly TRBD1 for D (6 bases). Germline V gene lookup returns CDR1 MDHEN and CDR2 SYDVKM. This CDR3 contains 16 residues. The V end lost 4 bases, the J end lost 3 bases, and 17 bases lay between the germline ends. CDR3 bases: TGTGCCAGCAGTTCCGTCAAGGGGGTCAGGACAGATACGCAGTATTTT. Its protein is CASSSVKGVRTDTQYF.

The CDR3 nucleotides are TGTGCCAGCAGCTTGGACACCAACACCGGGGAGCTGTTTTTT. This sequence encodes CASSLDTNTGELFF. The gene calls are TRBV5-4 and TRBJ2-2; no firm D call. CDR1 is SGHNT, CDR2 YYREEE, per germline (reference sequence). The CDR3 runs 14 residues. Trimming cost V 0 bases and J 2 bases, with 5 bases left between them.

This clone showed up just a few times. The CDR3 nucleotides read TGTGCCAGCAGCCAAGTTCCAGGGGTAAACTATGGCTACACCTTC. It codes for CASSQVPGVNYGYTF. The chain is built from TRBV4-2 and TRBJ1-2; TRBD1 is a possible D gene (6 bases). Germline CDR1 reads LGHNA; CDR2 reads YNFKEQ. Between the trimmed V and J ends, which lost 1 base and 2 bases, there was a span of 11 bases. CDR3 length: 15 amino acids.

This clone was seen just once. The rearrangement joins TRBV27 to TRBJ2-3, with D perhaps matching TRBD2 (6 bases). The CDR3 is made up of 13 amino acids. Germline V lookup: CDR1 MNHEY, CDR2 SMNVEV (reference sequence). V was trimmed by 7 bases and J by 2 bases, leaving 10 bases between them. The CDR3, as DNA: TGTGCCAGCACGGGCGGGGCCACAGATACGCAGTATTTT. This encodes CASTGGATDTQYF.

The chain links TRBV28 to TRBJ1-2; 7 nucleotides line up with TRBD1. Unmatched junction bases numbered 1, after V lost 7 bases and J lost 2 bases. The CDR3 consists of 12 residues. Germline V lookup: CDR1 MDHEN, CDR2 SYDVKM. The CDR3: CASKQGNYGYTF. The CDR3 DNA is TGTGCCAGCAAACAGGGGAACTATGGCTACACCTTC.

CDR3 DNA: TGCGCCAGCAGCTTGGCGGGTTCGGTCCAAGAGACCCAGTACTTC. Its protein product is CASSLAGSVQETQYF. The chain recombines TRBV5-1 with TRBJ2-5; D is ambiguous. Germline CDR1 reads SGHRS; CDR2 reads YFSETQ. V was pared by 0 bases and J by 1 base, with 10 bases between. The CDR3 has 15 amino acids.

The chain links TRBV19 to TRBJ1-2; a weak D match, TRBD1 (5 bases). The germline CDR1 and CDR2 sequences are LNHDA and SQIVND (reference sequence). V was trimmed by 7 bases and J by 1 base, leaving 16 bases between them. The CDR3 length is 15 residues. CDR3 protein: CASKYDRGFNYGYTF. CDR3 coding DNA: TGTGCCAGTAAATACGACAGAGGATTTAACTATGGCTACACCTTC.

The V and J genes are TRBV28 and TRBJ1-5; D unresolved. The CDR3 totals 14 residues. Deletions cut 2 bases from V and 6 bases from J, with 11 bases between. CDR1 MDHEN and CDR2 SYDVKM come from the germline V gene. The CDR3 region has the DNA TGTGCCAGCAGTTTACAATCAGTTGTTCAGCCCCAGCATTTT. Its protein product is CASSLQSVVQPQHF.

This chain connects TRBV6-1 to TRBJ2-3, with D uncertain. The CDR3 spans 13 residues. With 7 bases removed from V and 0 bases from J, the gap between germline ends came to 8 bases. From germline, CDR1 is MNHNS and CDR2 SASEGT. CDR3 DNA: TGTGCCAGCACGGAGTTTAGCACAGATACGCAGTATTTT. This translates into CASTEFSTDTQYF.

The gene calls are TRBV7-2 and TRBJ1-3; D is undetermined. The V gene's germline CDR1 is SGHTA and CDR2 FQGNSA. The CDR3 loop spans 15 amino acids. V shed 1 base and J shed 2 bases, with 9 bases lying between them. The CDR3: CASSLGRTAGNTIYF. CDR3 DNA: TGTGCCAGCAGCTTAGGGCGAACAGCTGGAAACACCATATATTTT.

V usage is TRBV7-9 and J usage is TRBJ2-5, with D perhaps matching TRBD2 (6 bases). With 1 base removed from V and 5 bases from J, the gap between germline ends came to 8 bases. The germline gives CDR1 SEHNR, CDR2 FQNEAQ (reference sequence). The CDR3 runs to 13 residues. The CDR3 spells CASSLGGTETQYF. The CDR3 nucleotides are TGTGCCAGCAGCTTAGGCGGGACGGAGACCCAGTACTTC.

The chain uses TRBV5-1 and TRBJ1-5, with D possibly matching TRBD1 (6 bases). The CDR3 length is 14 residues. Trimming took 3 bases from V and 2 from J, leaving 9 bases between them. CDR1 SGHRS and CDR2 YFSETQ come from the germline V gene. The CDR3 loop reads CASSYEGGNQPQHF. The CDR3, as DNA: TGCGCCAGCAGCTACGAGGGGGGCAATCAGCCCCAGCATTTT.

This chain's CDR3 is CASSVPQGLWSNQPQHF. DNA for the CDR3: TGTGCCAGCAGTGTTCCGCAGGGGCTATGGAGCAATCAGCCCCAGCATTTT. The chain links TRBV6-1 to TRBJ1-5; TRBD1 is a possible D gene (6 bases). V dropped 4 bases and J dropped 1 base, with 17 bases sitting between them. Germline CDR1 reads MNHNS; CDR2 reads SASEGT. This CDR3 region has 17 residues.

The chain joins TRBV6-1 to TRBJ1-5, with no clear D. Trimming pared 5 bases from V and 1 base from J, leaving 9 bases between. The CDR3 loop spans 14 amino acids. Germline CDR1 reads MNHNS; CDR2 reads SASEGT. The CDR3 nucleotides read TGTGCCAGCAGTTCGTCCAGGAGCAATCAGCCCCAGCATTTT. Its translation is CASSSSRSNQPQHF.

In DNA, the CDR3 is TGTGCCAGCAGTACCGACAGGGGGGTTATCCCAGATACGCAGTATTTT. This codes for CASSTDRGVIPDTQYF. The J gene is TRBJ2-3, the V gene TRBV2, with 9 bases fitting TRBD1. Germline V gives CDR1 SNHLY, CDR2 FYNNEI. V shed 5 bases and J 4 bases; nucleotides not matched to a gene: 10. The CDR3 totals 16 residues.

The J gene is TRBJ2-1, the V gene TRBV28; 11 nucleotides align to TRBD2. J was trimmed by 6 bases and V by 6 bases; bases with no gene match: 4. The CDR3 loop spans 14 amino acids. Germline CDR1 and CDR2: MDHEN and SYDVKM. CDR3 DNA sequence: TGTGCCAGCAGATCACTAGCGGGAGTCAATGAGCAGTTCTTC. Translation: CASRSLAGVNEQFF.

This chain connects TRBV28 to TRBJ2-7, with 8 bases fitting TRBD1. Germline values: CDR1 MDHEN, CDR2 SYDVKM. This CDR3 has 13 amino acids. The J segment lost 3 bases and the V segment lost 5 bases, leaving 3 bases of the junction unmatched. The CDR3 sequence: CASSDRGLYEQYF. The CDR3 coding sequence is TGTGCCAGCAGTGACAGGGGTCTCTACGAGCAGTACTTC.

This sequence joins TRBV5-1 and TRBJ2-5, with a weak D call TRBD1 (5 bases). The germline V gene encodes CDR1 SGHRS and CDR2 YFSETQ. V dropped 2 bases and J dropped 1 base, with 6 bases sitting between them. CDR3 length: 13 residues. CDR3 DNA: TGCGCCAGCAGCTTCAGGGTCCAAGAGACCCAGTACTTC. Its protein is CASSFRVQETQYF.

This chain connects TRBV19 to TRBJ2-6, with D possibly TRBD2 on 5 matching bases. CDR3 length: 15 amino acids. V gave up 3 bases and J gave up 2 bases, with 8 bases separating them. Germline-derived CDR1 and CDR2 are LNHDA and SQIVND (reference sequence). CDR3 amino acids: CASSITGTGANVLTF. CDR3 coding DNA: TGTGCCAGTAGTATTACCGGGACTGGGGCCAACGTCCTGACTTTC.

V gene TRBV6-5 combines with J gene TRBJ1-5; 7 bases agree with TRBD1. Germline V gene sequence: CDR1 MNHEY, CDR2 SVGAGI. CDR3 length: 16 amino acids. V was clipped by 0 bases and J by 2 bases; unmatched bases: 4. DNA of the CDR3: TGTGCCAGCAGTTACTCGGGGGGACAGCGCAATCAGCCCCAGCATTTT. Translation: CASSYSGGQRNQPQHF.

The CDR3 sequence is CASSLRAGEDTQYF. The CDR3 DNA reads as TGTGCCAGCAGCCTTAGGGCGGGGGAAGATACGCAGTATTTT. The chain is built from TRBV5-8 and TRBJ2-3; 7 bases fit TRBD2. This CDR3 comprises 14 residues. J lost 5 bases, V lost 4 bases, and 7 bases had no gene match. The germline V gene encodes CDR1 SGHTS and CDR2 YDEGEE.

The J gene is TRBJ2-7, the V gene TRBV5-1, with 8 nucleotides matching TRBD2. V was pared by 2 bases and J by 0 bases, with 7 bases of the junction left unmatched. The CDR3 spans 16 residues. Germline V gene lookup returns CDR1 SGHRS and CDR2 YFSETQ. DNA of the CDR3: TGCGCCAGCAGCTTTTTCGGGGGGGGAATCTCCTACGAGCAGTACTTC. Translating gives CASSFFGGGISYEQYF.

The CDR3 region has the DNA TGTGCCACCAGCAGAGAAATGGCCGCTGGAAACACCATATATTTT. Translation: CATSREMAAGNTIYF. The chain combines TRBV15 with TRBJ1-3; D remains ambiguous. Trimming took off 0 bases at V and 2 bases at J, with 8 bases between the two ends. The CDR3 contains 15 residues. The V gene's germline CDR1 is LNHNV and CDR2 YYDKDF (reference sequence).

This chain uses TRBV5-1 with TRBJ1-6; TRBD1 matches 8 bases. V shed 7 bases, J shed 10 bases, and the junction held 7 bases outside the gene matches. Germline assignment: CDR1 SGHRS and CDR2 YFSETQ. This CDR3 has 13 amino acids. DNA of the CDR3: TGCGCCAGCTCGACAGGGGTGGAATCACCCCTCCACTTT. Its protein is CASSTGVESPLHF.

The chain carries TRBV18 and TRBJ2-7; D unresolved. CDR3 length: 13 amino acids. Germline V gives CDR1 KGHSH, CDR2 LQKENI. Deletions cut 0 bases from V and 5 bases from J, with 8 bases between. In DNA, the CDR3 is TGTGCCAGCTCACCACCGTTCCGCGACGAGCAGTACTTC. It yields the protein CASSPPFRDEQYF.

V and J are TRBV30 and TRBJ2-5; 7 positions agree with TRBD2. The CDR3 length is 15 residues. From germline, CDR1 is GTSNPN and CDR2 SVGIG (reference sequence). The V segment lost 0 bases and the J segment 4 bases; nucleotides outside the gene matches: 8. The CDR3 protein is CAWSVASGLSETQYF. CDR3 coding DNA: TGTGCCTGGAGTGTGGCTAGCGGATTGTCAGAGACCCAGTACTTC.